What follows are 29 T cell receptor beta chains derived from one specimen sequenced in a study of blood T cell repertoires in COVID-19. Profiled with immunoSEQ multiplex PCR; TCRdb holds only in-frame clones, not every one. Among around 260,000 clones listed, approximately 90% were seen once. The source material was PBMCs or T cells enriched from blood (not recorded which). The receptors stem from a woman in her twenties or thirties who had recovered from COVID-19.

The chain is built from TRBV30 and TRBJ2-3; D call uncertain. CDR1 is GTSNPN, CDR2 SVGIG, per germline (reference sequence). This CDR3 is built from 12 residues. Trimming cost V 4 bases and J 9 bases, with 14 bases left between them. As DNA, the CDR3 is TGTGCCTGGACCCCAGGTGGTGGGACGCAGTATTTT. Translating gives CAWTPGGGTQYF.

The rearrangement uses TRBV7-3 and TRBJ2-2; TRBD2 aligns across 8 bases. This CDR3 has 19 residues. V was pared by 1 base and J by 6 bases, with 16 bases of the junction left unmatched. Germline-derived CDR1 and CDR2 are SGHTA and FQGTGA. The CDR3 nucleotides read TGTGCCAGCAGCTTAAATCTTAGGCTAGCGGGTTCTCGTTCCGGGGAGCTGTTTTTT. Translation gives CASSLNLRLAGSRSGELFF.

Written as DNA, the CDR3 is TGTGCCAGTAGTAAAACCTCGAGCTCCTACAATGAGCAGTTCTTC. The encoded protein is CASSKTSSSYNEQFF. The rearrangement joins TRBV19 to TRBJ2-1, with D hard to call. The CDR3 consists of 15 residues. V was cut by 4 bases and J by 0 bases, with 10 bases left in between. Germline CDR1 is LNHDA and CDR2 is SQIVND (reference sequence).

This clone appeared a single time. The chain is built from TRBV10-3 and TRBJ2-7; 9 nucleotides line up with TRBD1. The CDR3 has 15 amino acids. Per germline, CDR1 ENHRY and CDR2 SYGVKD. Trimming cost V 3 bases and J 7 bases; bases outside gene matches: 10. Written as DNA, the CDR3 is TGTGCCATCAGTGATCGGACAGGGGTCTCTTTTGAGCAGTACTTC. It specifies CAISDRTGVSFEQYF.

The chain is built from TRBV13 and TRBJ2-1, with 8 bases fitting TRBD1. CDR1 is PRHDT, CDR2 FYEKMQ, per germline (reference sequence). The V segment lost 8 bases and the J segment 5 bases; nucleotides outside the gene matches: 8. The CDR3 spans 14 residues. CDR3 loop: CASGTGLSDNEQFF. The CDR3 DNA reads TGTGCCAGCGGGACAGGCTTATCCGACAATGAGCAGTTCTTC.

This rearrangement joins TRBV10-1 to TRBJ2-1; 9 nucleotides agree with TRBD2. Unmatched junction bases numbered 10, after V lost 4 bases and J lost 0 bases. The length of the CDR3 is 18 residues. Germline loops: CDR1 WNHNN, CDR2 SYGVQD (reference sequence). CDR3: CASSGASGTQSSYNEQFF. CDR3 coding DNA: TGCGCCAGCAGTGGGGCTAGCGGGACCCAGAGCTCCTACAATGAGCAGTTCTTC.

The chain recombines TRBV9 with TRBJ1-2; 7 nucleotides align to TRBD1. The CDR3 is made up of 15 amino acids. The trim removed 2 bases at V and 3 bases at J, leaving 7 bases unmatched. Germline lookup yields CDR1 SGDLS and CDR2 YYNGEE. The CDR3 nucleotides are TGTGCCAGCAGCGTTGGAGGGGACAGCCACTATGGCTACACCTTC. Translation gives CASSVGGDSHYGYTF. Drawing the rest from reference TRBV9 and TRBJ1-2, the complete variable domain is DSGVTQTPKHLITATGQRVTLRCSPRSGDLSVYWYQQSLDQGLQFLIQYYNGEERAKGNILERFSAQQFPDLHSELNLSSLELGDSALYFCASSVGGDSHYGYTFGSGTRLTVV.

The chain has TRBV19 and TRBJ1-1; D unclear. The ends were cut back, 4 bases at V and 4 bases at J, with 10 bases in the middle. CDR1 is LNHDA and CDR2 is SQIVND in the germline V gene (reference sequence). This CDR3 contains 13 residues. The CDR3 loop reads CASSTGLGTEAFF. The CDR3 nucleotides are TGTGCCAGTAGTACAGGATTGGGCACTGAAGCTTTCTTT.

CDR3 nucleotides: TGCAGTGCTAGTGGGGGGGGCACTGAAGCTTTCTTT. Translation gives CSASGGGTEAFF. This rearrangement joins TRBV20-1 to TRBJ1-1; D possibly corresponds to TRBD1 (5 bases). Germline V gene lookup returns CDR1 DFQATT and CDR2 SNEGSKA (reference sequence). The V and J ends lost 3 bases and 4 bases respectively, with 9 bases between them. The CDR3 spans 12 residues.

This sequence joins TRBV18 and TRBJ1-4; 7 nucleotides line up with TRBD1. From germline, CDR1 is KGHSH and CDR2 LQKENI. The V and J ends lost 2 bases and 5 bases, in that order; junction bases with no gene match: 8. The CDR3 has 16 amino acids. In DNA, the CDR3 is TGTGCCAGCTCACCATACCAAGGACAGGAGAATGAAAAACTGTTTTTT. Translated: CASSPYQGQENEKLFF.

The chain uses TRBV28 and TRBJ2-7, with a weak D call TRBD2 (7 bases). V was shortened by 1 base and J by 5 bases, with 15 bases between the two germline ends. Germline values: CDR1 MDHEN, CDR2 SYDVKM. The CDR3 is 15 residues long. The CDR3 region is CASSLSPGGLNEQYF. Here the CDR3 DNA reads TGTGCCAGCAGTTTATCCCCGGGGGGCCTCAACGAGCAGTACTTC. Combining the CDR3 with reference TRBV28 and TRBJ2-7 gives the whole variable domain DVKVTQSSRYLVKRTGEKVFLECVQDMDHENMFWYRQDPGLGLRLIYFSYDVKMKEKGDIPEGYSVSREKKERFSLILESASTNQTSMYLCASSLSPGGLNEQYFGPGTRLTVT.

The genes are TRBV6-5 and TRBJ2-4, with 7 bases that match TRBD2. Losses at the gene ends were 5 bases for V and 7 bases for J; bases not matched to a gene: 8. The CDR3 contains 14 residues. Germline values: CDR1 MNHEY, CDR2 SVGAGI. The CDR3 loop is CASSTWEGKNIQYF. As DNA, the CDR3 is TGTGCCAGCAGTACCTGGGAGGGCAAGAACATTCAGTACTTC.

The CDR3 DNA reads TGTGCCAGCAGCTCCCCCCGACTAGCGGGAAGCTCCTACAATGAGCAGTTCTTC. Translation: CASSSPRLAGSSYNEQFF. The chain uses TRBV9 and TRBJ2-1, with 11 bases fitting TRBD2. This CDR3 region has 18 residues. Germline V gene data show CDR1 as SGDLS and CDR2 as YYNGEE. Trimming cost V 4 bases and J 0 bases; bases outside gene matches: 9.

This rearrangement joins TRBV27 to TRBJ2-5, with D perhaps matching TRBD1 (5 bases). V was clipped by 3 bases and J by 0 bases, with 8 bases between them. The germline gives CDR1 MNHEY, CDR2 SMNVEV (reference sequence). The CDR3 has 14 amino acids. This chain's CDR3 is CASSFRQNQETQYF. CDR3 bases: TGTGCCAGCAGTTTTAGACAGAACCAAGAGACCCAGTACTTC.

The J gene is TRBJ1-2, the V gene TRBV3-1 (or the pseudogene TRBV3-2), with 8 bases identical to TRBD1. Germline V gene sequence: CDR1 LGHDT, CDR2 YNNKEL (reference sequence). The CDR3 length is 15 residues. Trimming at V came to 1 base and at J to 0 bases, leaving 1 base not matched to a gene. DNA for the CDR3: TGTGCCAGCAGCCAAGGGGACAGGCCTAACTATGGCTACACCTTC. It specifies CASSQGDRPNYGYTF.

With respect to this clone: Additional DNA sequences in this sample encode the identical CDR3. The chain couples TRBV6-5 to TRBJ2-7, with 9 positions matching TRBD1. V shed 4 bases and J 4 bases; nucleotides not matched to a gene: 5. The germline V gene has CDR1 MNHEY and CDR2 SVGAGI. The CDR3 consists of 14 residues. As DNA, the CDR3 is TGTGCCAGCAGTTCCCTGGACAGGGGTTACGAGCAGTACTTC. Amino acid sequence: CASSSLDRGYEQYF.

V usage is TRBV6-2 or TRBV6-3 and J usage is TRBJ2-3, with 11 bases fitting TRBD2. The V gene's germline CDR1 is MNHEY and CDR2 SVGEGT. After removal of 0 bases from V and 5 bases from J, the junction contained 7 bases not matched to a gene. The CDR3 length is 17 residues. The CDR3 is CASSYSPSGRTQDTQYF. CDR3 bases: TGTGCCAGCAGTTACTCTCCTAGCGGGAGGACCCAAGATACGCAGTATTTT.

Written as DNA, the CDR3 is TGTGCCACCGGGCTTTATAATTCACCCCTCCACTTT. Translation: CATGLYNSPLHF. This sequence joins TRBV15 and TRBJ1-6, with no clear D. The V end was cut by 8 bases, the J end by 4 bases, with 6 bases between. Germline V gene data show CDR1 as LNHNV and CDR2 as YYDKDF (reference sequence). The CDR3 is made up of 12 amino acids.

The J gene is TRBJ1-2, the V gene TRBV28; 7 positions match TRBD1. This CDR3 has 15 residues. V was clipped by 7 bases and J by 5 bases; unmatched bases: 13. Germline loops: CDR1 MDHEN, CDR2 SYDVKM. DNA of the CDR3: TGTGCCAGCACCCGACAGGGCTCCTTTAGGTATGGCTACACCTTC. It is translated as CASTRQGSFRYGYTF.

This clone occurred once. This chain uses TRBV3-1 (or the pseudogene TRBV3-2) with TRBJ1-1; TRBD1 might be the D (5 bases). V lost 2 bases, J lost 1 base, and 8 bases lay in between. Germline values: CDR1 LGHDT, CDR2 YNNKEL (reference sequence). This CDR3 spans 14 amino acids. CDR3 DNA: TGTGCCAGCAGCCAACCCGACAGGAACACTGAAGCTTTCTTT. Translated, it gives CASSQPDRNTEAFF.

The gene calls are TRBV3-1 (or the pseudogene TRBV3-2) and TRBJ2-5, with D tentatively TRBD2 (5 bases). This CDR3 spans 15 amino acids. Trimming left V 3 bases short and J 5 bases short, with 16 bases between. Germline CDR1 is LGHDT and CDR2 is YNNKEL (reference sequence). CDR3 DNA: TGTGCCAGCAGCCAGATGGAGGCCCGGCGGGAGACCCAGTACTTC. Residues: CASSQMEARRETQYF.

In its sample, this clone was seen once. This chain uses TRBV19 with TRBJ2-7, with 7 nucleotides matching TRBD1. Trimming cost V 2 bases and J 6 bases; bases outside gene matches: 4. This CDR3 region has 13 residues. Germline V gives CDR1 LNHDA, CDR2 SQIVND (reference sequence). The DNA for the CDR3 is TGTGCCAGTAGTATAAGACAGGGTGGCGAGCAGTACTTC. Translating it yields CASSIRQGGEQYF.

This chain joins TRBV9 and TRBJ1-4, with a weak D call TRBD1 (5 bases). This CDR3 is built from 15 residues. The V and J ends lost 0 bases and 1 base respectively, with 7 bases between them. Germline V gene sequence: CDR1 SGDLS, CDR2 YYNGEE. The CDR3 is CASSVEGRTNEKLFF. The CDR3 nucleotides read TGTGCCAGCAGCGTAGAGGGGCGAACTAATGAAAAACTGTTTTTT.

The chain uses TRBV12-3 or TRBV12-4 and TRBJ1-1; D remains unclear. The CDR3 loop spans 13 amino acids. Trimming removed 2 bases from V and 10 bases from J, with 14 bases in between. The CDR3 sequence: CASSLFQVRGAFF. The CDR3 DNA is TGTGCCAGCAGTTTATTCCAGGTACGGGGAGCTTTCTTT.

This chain joins TRBV27 and TRBJ2-7; a possible D gene is TRBD1 (6 bases). V was clipped by 6 bases and J by 1 base, with 16 bases between them. The CDR3 totals 15 residues. CDR1 and CDR2 from the germline V gene are MNHEY and SMNVEV (reference sequence). This chain's CDR3 is CASRPGGTLSYEQYF. The CDR3 bases are TGTGCCAGCAGGCCTGGGGGCACCCTTTCCTACGAGCAGTACTTC.

The CDR3 bases are TGTGCCAGCAGATCACAAGTGGGACAGAGCTCTGGAAACACCATATATTTT. The encoded protein is CASRSQVGQSSGNTIYF. The rearrangement joins TRBV7-3 to TRBJ1-3; TRBD1 matches 7 bases. In germline, CDR1 is SGHTA, CDR2 FQGTGA. There are 17 residues in the CDR3. Trimming at V came to 6 bases and at J to 0 bases, leaving 11 bases not matched to a gene.

The CDR3, as DNA: TGTGCCAGCAGCTTAAGTCCGGGAGGGAGCTACGAGCAGTACTTC. Residues: CASSLSPGGSYEQYF. The gene calls are TRBV11-3 and TRBJ2-7; the match to TRBD2 covers 8 bases. The germline V gene encodes CDR1 SGHNT and CDR2 YENEEA. The CDR3 spans 15 residues. The J segment lost 3 bases and the V segment lost 2 bases, leaving 6 bases of the junction unmatched.

This clone was detected once. The V gene is TRBV30, the J gene TRBJ2-1, with TRBD2 as a possible D gene (6 bases). The V end lost 5 bases, the J end lost 8 bases, and 13 bases lay between the germline ends. Looked up from germline, CDR1 is GTSNPN and CDR2 is SVGIG (reference sequence). The CDR3 consists of 12 residues. The CDR3 protein is CAWGTSLDEQFF. The CDR3 DNA reads as TGTGCCTGGGGTACTAGCTTGGATGAGCAGTTCTTC.

The chain links TRBV12-3 or TRBV12-4 to TRBJ2-7; the match to TRBD1 covers 7 bases. V gave up 3 bases and J gave up 10 bases; unmatched junction bases: 6. CDR3 length: 12 amino acids. The CDR3 loop reads CASSLGEGAQYF. The CDR3 DNA reads as TGTGCCAGCAGTTTGGGTGAGGGGGCCCAGTACTTC.